The source of this T cell receptor beta chain is a study of CD8 T cells in Susac syndrome. Reverse transcription of about 0.45 to 1 ug RNA was performed with random hexamers. An immunoSEQ multiplex PCR generated amplified TCR beta CDR3 products spanning 54 Vbeta and 13 Jbeta. TCRdb ran MiXCR on the immunoSEQ multiplex PCR reads and lists one entry per CDR3 protein. This table holds tens of thousands of distinct CDR3 sequences, about 91% found once. The CDR3 has 15 amino acids. CDR1 and CDR2 from the germline V gene are SEHNR and FQNEAQ (reference sequence). The trim removed 3 bases at V and 6 bases at J, leaving 8 bases unmatched. CD8+ and CD4+ blood T cells underwent TCR beta sequencing.

This clonotype originated in a human donor with multiple sclerosis. Sequences were obtained from CD8+ T cells from PBMCs. The rearrangement joins TRBV7-9 to TRBJ2-7; 10 bases align to TRBD1. The CDR3 protein is CASSFLPGQGSEQYF. For the CDR3, the DNA is TGTGCCAGCAGCTTTTTACCGGGACAGGGGTCCGAGCAGTACTTC.